One sample yielded the 15 T cell receptor beta chains listed below, sequenced in a study of spatial heterogeneity in lung cancer (dated by TCRdb to about 2019). Their antigens are not known. Reading the label with the study, this specimen's time point is: sample taken at primary tumor resection. Libraries were constructed by 5' RACE. TCRdb records NextSeq 500 as the sequencer. In TCRdb, the public reads were trimmed at Q25 with fastp and aligned with MiXCR, with productive beta chains retained. A single entry per CDR3 protein holds the most common genes and DNA from its merged rows. In all, the sample holds approximately 7,000 distinct CDR3 sequences, and less than 3.5% of those were seen once. Together, the top ten hold about 21% of the sample. Study-wide findings and limitations: The tumor nonsynonymous mutation count correlated with the number of expanded alpha and beta TCRs within the tumor.

This sample comprised lung tumor tissue, obtained at surgery. Receptor source: a male donor with early-stage non-small cell lung cancer.

This clonotype has ten or more counts. This sequence joins TRBV6-6 and TRBJ2-5; D remains unclear. V lost 6 bases, J lost 4 bases, and 6 bases lay in between. The CDR3 sequence is 11 residues long. Germline V gene data show CDR1 as MNHNY and CDR2 as SVGAGI (reference sequence). CDR3 sequence (DNA): TGTGCCAGCAGAGAAAGAGAGACCCAGTACTTC. It specifies CASRERETQYF.

This clonotype is medium-sized by share. The chain has TRBV29-1 and TRBJ1-5; no reliable D call. The CDR3 totals 11 residues. Germline V CDR1 and CDR2: SQVTM, ANQGSEA. The V gene lost 4 bases and the J gene lost 6 bases, with 7 bases spanning the gap. The CDR3 here is CSVAGPQPQHF. CDR3 nucleotide sequence: TGCAGCGTTGCGGGTCCTCAGCCCCAGCATTTT.

The table lists this clonotype with a few counts. The chain joins TRBV27 to TRBJ1-1, with D unclear. CDR1 and CDR2 from the germline V gene are MNHEY and SMNVEV (reference sequence). This CDR3 region has 13 residues. Trimming stripped 2 bases from V and 1 base from J, with 5 bases between. The CDR3 nucleotides are TGTGCCAGCAGTTTACTCAAGAACACTGAAGCTTTCTTT. The encoded protein is CASSLLKNTEAFF.

This clonotype was observed at least ten times. The chain carries TRBV7-3 and TRBJ2-3; 10 bases fit TRBD2. This CDR3 has 17 residues. Germline V gene data show CDR1 as SGHTA and CDR2 as FQGTGA. With V trimmed by 5 bases and J by 5 bases, 13 bases remained unmatched. DNA for the CDR3: TGTGCCAGCAGCCGCCTCCCAGCGGGAGGGCCTGTAGATACGCAGTATTTT. Translating gives CASSRLPAGGPVDTQYF.

This clonotype has only a few counts. The chain uses TRBV25-1 and TRBJ2-7, with 14 nucleotides matching TRBD2. The CDR3 has 15 amino acids. J was trimmed by 5 bases and V by 6 bases; bases with no gene match: 6. Germline V gives CDR1 MGHDK, CDR2 SYGVNS. As DNA, the CDR3 is TGTGCCAGCAGCCCCTGGGGACTAGCGGGAGACGAGCAGTACTTC. Its protein is CASSPWGLAGDEQYF.

Ten or more counts support this clonotype. V and J are TRBV5-4 and TRBJ2-3, with D perhaps matching TRBD1 (5 bases). The CDR3 runs 14 residues. CDR1 and CDR2 (germline): SGHNT, YYREEE (reference sequence). V was trimmed by 0 bases and J by 7 bases, leaving 12 bases between them. CDR3 coding DNA: TGTGCCAGCAGCTTGGGACTCTCAGGGAATACGCAGTATTTT. Its translation is CASSLGLSGNTQYF.

This clonotype is labeled medium-sized. This chain connects TRBV20-1 to TRBJ2-7, with 12 positions matching TRBD2. The CDR3 extends over 14 amino acids. The germline gives CDR1 DFQATT, CDR2 SNEGSKA (reference sequence). V lost 5 bases, J lost 4 bases, and 6 bases stayed unmatched. CDR3 sequence reads: CSASTTSGSYEQYF. The CDR3 region has the DNA TGCAGTGCTTCCACGACTAGCGGGAGTTACGAGCAGTACTTC.

V is TRBV29-1 and J is TRBJ2-5, with 8 bases matching TRBD1. The CDR3 runs to 15 residues. Germline loops: CDR1 SQVTM, CDR2 ANQGSEA. V lost 7 bases and J lost 1; bases outside the gene matches: 11. The DNA for the CDR3 is TGCAGCGCCGTGCGGGACAGGATACGCCAAGAGACCCAGTACTTC. Residues: CSAVRDRIRQETQYF. The full variable domain, completed using reference TRBV29-1 and TRBJ2-5, is SAVISQKPSRDICQRGTSLTIQCQVDSQVTMMFWYRQQPGQSLTLIATANQGSEATYESGFVIDKFPISRPNLTFSTLTVSNMSPEDSSIYLCSAVRDRIRQETQYFGPGTRLLVL.

The table lists this clonotype with many counts. This chain uses TRBV6-5 with TRBJ2-3, with 8 bases lining up with TRBD2. The V gene's germline CDR1 is MNHEY and CDR2 SVGAGI. V gave up 7 bases and J gave up 4 bases; unmatched junction bases: 13. This CDR3 has 16 residues. The CDR3 region has the DNA TGTGCCAGCACCCGCAGAAGAGCGGGGGTGGCAGATACGCAGTATTTT. Translating it yields CASTRRRAGVADTQYF.

By its share, this clonotype is medium-sized. This chain connects TRBV4-2 to TRBJ2-6; 7 nucleotides align to TRBD2. The CDR3 length is 18 residues. Germline V CDR1 and CDR2: LGHNA, YNFKEQ. The V segment lost 6 bases and the J segment 0 bases; nucleotides outside the gene matches: 11. Written as DNA, the CDR3 is TGTGCCAGCAGGCCGAGGGGCGGGGGTGGCTCTGGGGCCAACGTCCTGACTTTC. The encoded protein is CASRPRGGGGSGANVLTF.

In this sample, this clonotype turned up many times. The gene calls are TRBV30 and TRBJ2-2; 8 bases agree with TRBD1. CDR3 size: 13 residues. Trimming at V came to 5 bases and at J to 1 base, leaving 0 bases not matched to a gene. Germline V gene lookup returns CDR1 GTSNPN and CDR2 SVGIG (reference sequence). This chain's CDR3 is CAWGQGNTGELFF. CDR3 nucleotides: TGTGCCTGGGGACAGGGGAACACCGGGGAGCTGTTTTTT.

This clonotype is termed medium-sized. The J gene is TRBJ1-1, the V gene TRBV25-1; D gene ambiguous. The germline V gene has CDR1 MGHDK and CDR2 SYGVNS. The CDR3 length is 11 residues. V dropped 7 bases and J dropped 2 bases, with 5 bases sitting between them. The CDR3 DNA sequence: TGTGCCAGCATCAGAAACACTGAAGCTTTCTTT. Amino acid sequence: CASIRNTEAFF.

This clonotype has just a few counts. This chain connects TRBV5-1 to TRBJ1-1; no reliable D call. The germline V and J ends were trimmed by 0 bases and 6 bases, with 12 bases remaining between them. The CDR3 is 14 residues long. CDR1 is SGHRS, CDR2 YFSETQ, per germline. The CDR3 DNA is TGCGCCAGCAGCTTGGCAGGAGGAGTTTCTGAAGCTTTCTTT. As protein: CASSLAGGVSEAFF. The full variable domain, its missing parts supplied by reference TRBV5-1 and TRBJ1-1, is KAGVTQTPRYLIKTRGQQVTLSCSPISGHRSVSWYQQTPGQGLQFLFEYFSETQRNKGNFPGRFSGRQFSNSRSEMNVSTLELGDSALYLCASSLAGGVSEAFFGQGTRLTVV.

This clonotype was recorded at least ten times. The chain combines TRBV20-1 with TRBJ2-5; D gene unclear. V was pared by 3 bases and J by 7 bases, with 12 bases between. The CDR3 contains 12 residues. Germline V gene lookup returns CDR1 DFQATT and CDR2 SNEGSKA (reference sequence). CDR3 in DNA: TGCAGTGCTAGTGAGCGATCAGCGACCCAGTACTTC. Its protein is CSASERSATQYF.

This clonotype was seen a handful of times. The chain employs TRBV6-5 and TRBJ2-2; 7 bases line up with TRBD1. The CDR3 consists of 15 residues. Germline trimming cut 2 bases from V and 3 bases from J; bases unmatched to any gene: 3. CDR1 MNHEY and CDR2 SVGAGI come from the germline V gene. The CDR3 sequence: CASSYGDRDTGELFF. CDR3 in DNA: TGTGCCAGCAGTTACGGAGACAGGGACACCGGGGAGCTGTTTTTT.